This T cell receptor (beta chain) was sequenced in a study of graft-versus-host responses after intestinal transplantation. Notes on the study in general: GvH clones detected in recipient marrow included some appearing first in ileum or blood. The presence of high graft-versus-host to host-versus-graft clonal ratios in allografts characterized patients with graft-donor T cell macrochimerism. An association linked early post-transplant HvG declines with peak circulating GvH clone levels.

TCRdb's copy holds only in-frame clones and misses some; the assay was immunoSEQ multiplex PCR. The sample gives over 100,000 clones, about 95% of which show up once; 3% to 4% is in the top ten. With respect to this clone: Its specificity is not known.

V shed 0 bases and J shed 3 bases, with 15 bases lying between them. The germline gives CDR1 GTSNPN, CDR2 SVGIG (reference sequence). This CDR3 comprises 15 residues. The clonotype originates from a human donor who received an intestinal transplant. The V call is TRBV30, the J call TRBJ2-7; D perhaps matches TRBD1 (5 bases). This specimen was unstimulated CD8+ T cells sorted from spleen or lymph node cells, taken before intestinal transplant. The CDR3: CAWSVQNRQRYEQYF. CDR3 sequence (DNA): TGTGCCTGGAGTGTACAGAATCGACAGCGCTACGAGCAGTACTTC.